The sequence of this T cell receptor beta chain was determined in a study of T cells in Graves' hyperthyroidism and ophthalmopathy. The study's findings and limits: A median about 6.5 months before onset, the model predicted ophthalmopathy. Most thyroid-expanded clonotypes above 0.001 were also found in blood. A 13 V-J model separated ophthalmopathy from stable hyperthyroidism.

There are 14 residues in the CDR3. J gave up 5 bases and V 7 bases, and 7 bases lay outside the gene matches. The germline V gene has CDR1 LGHNA and CDR2 YSLEER. A word on this clonotype: Antigen: not known.

From RNA transcripts, TCR beta CDR3 regions were amplified. The TCR CDR3 was amplified in a first-round RT-PCR using the HTBI primer set. TCRdb re-called the multiplex PCR reads through MiXCR, storing one row per CDR3 protein. This sample has 750,000 to 900,000 distinct CDR3 sequences; around 38% occur once, and the top ten carry 8% to 9%. This TCR came from a man between 18 and 35 years old with Graves' hyperthyroidism. The chain links TRBV4-3 to TRBJ1-2; 10 nucleotides line up with TRBD1. Sequenced material: blood. CDR3 residues: CASTIPGQGYGYTF. DNA for the CDR3: TGCGCCAGCACCATACCGGGACAGGGGTATGGCTACACCTTC.